A selection of T cell receptor beta chains follows, all from one sample in a study of T cells in Graves' hyperthyroidism and ophthalmopathy. TCRdb re-called the multiplex PCR reads with MiXCR, one entry per CDR3 protein. Here the sample spans fewer than 550,000 distinct CDR3 sequences, roughly a quarter being singletons. Sequenced sample: blood. These receptor sequences come from a woman in her twenties or thirties with Graves' ophthalmopathy. CDR3s include the opening cysteine and the closing phenylalanine or tryptophan. Each record gives: D gene, clone size, J gene, V gene, CDR3 protein, CDR3 DNA. A D gene is named only where the DNA matches it firmly. Clone size is given for some rows only: seen once, a few or many times, or a class if the clone is expanded.

>NA|many|TRBJ2-5|TRBV20-1
CSASIRAGETQYF
TGCAGTGCTAGTATCAGGGCTGGGGAGACCCAGTACTTC
>TRBD1|NA|TRBJ1-1|TRBV12-3/TRBV12-4
CASSRLTGTDAFF
TGTGCCAGCAGCCGACTGACAGGGACTGATGCTTTCTTT
>NA|NA|TRBJ2-5|TRBV28
CASSQSGAQETQCF
TGTGCCAGCAGTCAGAGCGGAGCCCAAGAGACCCAGTGCTTC
>TRBD1|many|TRBJ1-5|TRBV19
CASSSNRGQGSNQPQHF
TGTGCCAGTAGTAGTAACAGGGGGCAGGGTAGCAATCAGCCCCAGCATTTT
>NA|NA|TRBJ2-7|TRBV27
CASSSRGPNSPPYEQYF
TGTGCCAGCAGTTCGCGGGGTCCCAATTCCCCCCCCTACGAGCAGTACTTC
>NA|many|TRBJ1-5|TRBV6-1
CASSPGRRQPQHF
TGTGCCAGTTCACCGGGACGGAGGCAGCCCCAGCATTTT
>NA|NA|TRBJ1-6|TRBV28
CASAGVTPLHF
TGTGCCAGCGCTGGGGTAACACCCCTCCACTTT
>NA|many|TRBJ2-7|TRBV12-3/TRBV12-4
CASRRDFSEQYF
TGTGCCAGCAGGAGGGACTTTTCCGAGCAGTACTTC
>NA|many|TRBJ1-2|TRBV6-1
CASISLPGTQGYTF
TGTGCCAGCATCTCCTTACCGGGAACACAAGGCTACACCTTC
>NA|NA|TRBJ2-2|TRBV18
CASSPGTPGELFF
TGTGCCAGCTCACCCGGGACTCCCGGGGAGCTGTTTTTT
>NA|many|TRBJ2-7|TRBV27
CASSLFSVTDEQYF
TGTGCCAGCAGTTTATTCTCCGTTACGGATGAGCAGTACTTC
>NA|many|TRBJ2-7|TRBV6-1
CASSPRGAYEQYF
TGTGCCAGCAGTCCGAGGGGTGCCTACGAGCAGTACTTC
>NA|many|TRBJ1-1|TRBV12-3/TRBV12-4
CASSLAGLTEAFF
TGTGCCAGCAGTTTAGCGGGGTTAACTGAAGCTTTCTTT
>NA|NA|TRBJ1-1|TRBV9
CASSVGPGQNTEAFF
TGTGCCAGCAGCGTAGGCCCCGGACAGAACACTGAAGCTTTCTTT
>NA|many|TRBJ2-7|TRBV6-5
CASGLLQRYEQYF
TGTGCCAGCGGGCTCCTACAGCGCTACGAGCAGTACTTC
>NA|many|TRBJ1-1|TRBV6-1
CASRDRMRMNTEAFF
TGTGCCAGCAGGGACCGGATGAGGATGAACACTGAAGCTTTCTTT
>NA|once|TRBJ1-1|TRBV6-1
CATYLGTEAFF
TGTGCCACCTACCTGGGAACTGAAGCTTTCTTT
>NA|many|TRBJ1-2|TRBV5-1
CASSFEYRVYGYTF
TGCGCCAGCAGCTTCGAATACAGGGTATATGGCTACACCTTC
>NA|many|TRBJ1-3|TRBV29-1
CSASDSPRTTIYF
TGCAGCGCATCGGACAGCCCGCGAACCACCATATATTTT
>NA|NA|TRBJ2-7|TRBV12-3/TRBV12-4
CASSFLSAAGRGEQYF
TGTGCCAGCAGTTTCCTCTCAGCGGCAGGGCGGGGCGAGCAGTACTTC
>NA|few|TRBJ2-2|TRBV6-5
CASSYSAGNTGELFF
TGTGCCAGCAGTTACTCTGCAGGAAACACCGGGGAGCTGTTTTTT
>TRBD1|many|TRBJ2-7|TRBV27
CASSKDRVGYEQYF
TGTGCCAGCAGTAAGGACAGGGTGGGTTACGAGCAGTACTTC
>NA|few|TRBJ1-3|TRBV6-5
CASSYSRARIGNTIYF
TGTGCCAGCAGTTACTCAAGGGCGCGAATCGGAAACACCATATATTTT
>TRBD1|many|TRBJ1-1|TRBV5-6
CASSWDRMNTEAFF
TGTGCCAGCAGCTGGGACAGGATGAACACTGAAGCTTTCTTT
>TRBD1|NA|TRBJ1-1|TRBV6-1
CASSPRRGGVGTEAFF
TGTGCCAGCAGCCCCCGAAGAGGGGGCGTCGGCACTGAAGCTTTCTTT
>TRBD1|once|TRBJ2-2|TRBV12-5
CASGSLTGVNTGELFF
TGTGCTAGTGGTTCCTTGACAGGGGTGAACACCGGGGAGCTGTTTTTT
>TRBD1|NA|TRBJ2-2|TRBV6-1
CASSGTGGAGELFF
TGTGCCAGCAGCGGGACAGGGGGCGCCGGGGAGCTGTTTTTT
>NA|many|TRBJ1-5|TRBV2
CASNREGPSNQPQHF
TGTGCCAGCAACAGGGAAGGGCCCTCCAATCAGCCCCAGCATTTT
>NA|few|TRBJ1-3|TRBV19
CASSTPTDLGNTIYF
TGTGCCAGTAGTACTCCGACCGACTTGGGAAACACCATATATTTT
>TRBD1|NA|TRBJ2-7|TRBV18
CASSQTGGTYEQYF
TGTGCCAGCTCACAGACAGGGGGGACCTACGAGCAGTACTTC
>NA|NA|TRBJ1-1|TRBV12-3/TRBV12-4
CASSLAESGTEAFF
TGTGCCAGCAGTTTAGCAGAAAGTGGGACTGAAGCTTTCTTT
>NA|NA|TRBJ1-1|TRBV12-3/TRBV12-4
CASSLRVRGGTEAFF
TGTGCCAGCAGCCTACGGGTCAGGGGCGGCACTGAAGCTTTCTTT
>NA|NA|TRBJ2-2|TRBV12-3/TRBV12-4
CATRPGQIHTGDLFF
TGTGCCACAAGACCCGGACAGATACACACCGGGGATCTGTTTTTT
>NA|many|TRBJ1-5|TRBV4-1
CASSPIDSNQPQHF
TGCGCCAGCAGCCCTATCGATAGCAATCAGCCCCAGCATTTT
>NA|NA|TRBJ2-7|TRBV10-2
CATQRLMGYEQYF
TGCGCCACCCAAAGGCTAATGGGGTACGAGCAGTACTTC
>NA|few|TRBJ1-1|TRBV2
CASSEWASTEAFF
TGTGCCAGCAGTGAGTGGGCTAGCACTGAAGCTTTCTTT
>NA|many|TRBJ1-2|TRBV18
CASSPPTPSYGYTF
TGTGCCAGCTCACCACCGACACCTTCCTATGGCTACACCTTC